One sample yielded the 9 T cell receptor beta chains listed below, sequenced in a study of cytomegalovirus exposure and HLA in healthy donors. 60 Vbeta and 13 Jbeta primers were used in PCR. Repertoires were generated with immunoSEQ multiplex PCR, while TCRdb's copy carries only in-frame clones and drops some. The table shows about 140,000 clones, with 66% occurring only once. Material: PBMCs. The receptors were gathered from a woman aged 60-75 years in good health and CMV-seronegative.

The chain uses TRBV2 and TRBJ2-3; D is possibly TRBD2 (7 bases). Trimming stripped 1 base from V and 11 bases from J, with 16 bases between. This CDR3 has 14 residues. CDR1 is SNHLY, CDR2 FYNNEI, per germline. DNA for the CDR3: TGTGCCAGCAGTGAAGGAGGGGGGGGGCAAAGGCAGTATTTT. Residues: CASSEGGGGQRQYF.

This chain connects TRBV11-2 to TRBJ2-7; 10 bases map to TRBD1. This CDR3 region has 15 residues. CDR1 and CDR2 (germline): SGHAT, FQNNGV. J gave up 1 base and V 3 bases, and 3 bases lay outside the gene matches. CDR3 region: CASSLGQGYSYEQYF. Here the CDR3 DNA reads TGTGCCAGCAGCTTGGGACAGGGGTATTCCTACGAGCAGTACTTC.

This clone was recorded once. V usage is TRBV9 and J usage is TRBJ1-3; tentative D call: TRBD1 (6 bases). Deletions cut 0 bases from V and 8 bases from J, with 15 bases between. The CDR3 covers 15 residues. Germline CDR1 reads SGDLS; CDR2 reads YYNGEE. CDR3 region: CASSVVPTGRDTIYF. CDR3 coding DNA: TGTGCCAGCAGCGTAGTCCCGACAGGTCGAGACACCATATATTTT.

The chain carries TRBV5-1 and TRBJ2-5, with TRBD1 identical over 7 bases. This CDR3 has 14 residues. J lost 3 bases, V lost 3 bases, and 5 bases had no gene match. The germline V gene has CDR1 SGHRS and CDR2 YFSETQ. CDR3 residues: CASSSTGSEETQYF. In DNA form, the CDR3 reads TGCGCCAGCAGCTCGACAGGGTCGGAAGAGACCCAGTACTTC.

The chain carries TRBV9 and TRBJ2-1, with 8 bases identical to TRBD2. Losses at the gene ends were 3 bases for V and 7 bases for J; bases not matched to a gene: 9. Germline lookup yields CDR1 SGDLS and CDR2 YYNGEE. The CDR3 sequence is 15 residues long. The CDR3 DNA is TGTGCCAGCAGCGCCGGGACTAGGCGGGGGAATGAGCAGTTCTTC. Protein sequence: CASSAGTRRGNEQFF.

The chain has TRBV29-1 and TRBJ2-5; possible D gene TRBD2, 5 bases. Per the germline V gene, CDR1 is SQVTM and CDR2 is ANQGSEA. Trimming stripped 4 bases from V and 2 bases from J, with 14 bases between. This CDR3 contains 14 residues. CDR3 sequence: CSVVLLVSQETQYF. The CDR3 region has the DNA TGCAGCGTTGTGCTACTAGTGAGTCAAGAGACCCAGTACTTC.

The CDR3 region has the DNA TGCGCCAGCAGCCTATCCGGGACAGGGGTGTCATACTTC. It encodes CASSLSGTGVSYF. The genes are TRBV5-1 and TRBJ2-7, with 10 bases fitting TRBD1. Trimming at V came to 4 bases and at J to 13 bases, leaving 11 bases not matched to a gene. Germline CDR1 reads SGHRS; CDR2 reads YFSETQ. This CDR3 is 13 amino acids long.

V is TRBV5-1 and J is TRBJ2-1; TRBD2 matches at 10 bases. From germline, CDR1 is SGHRS and CDR2 YFSETQ. J was trimmed by 8 bases and V by 4 bases; bases with no gene match: 9. The CDR3 has 15 residues. CDR3 residues: CASSQSGGAFDEQFF. CDR3 in DNA: TGCGCCAGCAGCCAAAGCGGGGGGGCTTTCGATGAGCAGTTCTTC.

The CDR3 protein is CASRPPGLAGANTGELFF. CDR3 nucleotides: TGTGCCAGTAGACCCCCGGGACTAGCGGGGGCGAACACCGGGGAGCTGTTTTTT. The chain couples TRBV19 to TRBJ2-2; 14 bases line up with TRBD2. Looked up from germline, CDR1 is LNHDA and CDR2 is SQIVND (reference sequence). After removal of 6 bases from V and 0 bases from J, the junction contained 6 bases not matched to a gene. The CDR3 contains 18 residues.